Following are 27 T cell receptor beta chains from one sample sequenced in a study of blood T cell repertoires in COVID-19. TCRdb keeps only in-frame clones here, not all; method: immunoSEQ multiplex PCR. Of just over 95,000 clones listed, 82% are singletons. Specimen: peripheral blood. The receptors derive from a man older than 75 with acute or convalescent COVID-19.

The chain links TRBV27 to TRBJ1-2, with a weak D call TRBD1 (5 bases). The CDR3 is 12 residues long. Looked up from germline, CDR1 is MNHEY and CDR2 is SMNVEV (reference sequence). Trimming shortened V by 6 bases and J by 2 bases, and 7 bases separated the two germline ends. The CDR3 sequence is CASSQGNYGYTF. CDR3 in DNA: TGTGCCAGCAGCCAGGGCAACTATGGCTACACCTTC.

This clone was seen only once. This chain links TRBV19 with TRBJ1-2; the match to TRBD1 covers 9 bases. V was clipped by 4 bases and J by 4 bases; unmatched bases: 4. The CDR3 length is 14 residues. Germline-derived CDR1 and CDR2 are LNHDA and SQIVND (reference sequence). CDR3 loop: CASSSKTGGYGYTF. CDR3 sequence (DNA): TGTGCCAGTAGTAGCAAGACAGGGGGCTATGGCTACACCTTC.

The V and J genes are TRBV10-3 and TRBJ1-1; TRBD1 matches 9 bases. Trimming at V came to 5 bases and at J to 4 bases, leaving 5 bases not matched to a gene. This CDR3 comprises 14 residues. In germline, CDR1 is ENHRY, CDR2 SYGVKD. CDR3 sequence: CAISPGQGSTEAFF. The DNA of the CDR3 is TGTGCCATCAGTCCGGGACAGGGCTCCACTGAAGCTTTCTTT.

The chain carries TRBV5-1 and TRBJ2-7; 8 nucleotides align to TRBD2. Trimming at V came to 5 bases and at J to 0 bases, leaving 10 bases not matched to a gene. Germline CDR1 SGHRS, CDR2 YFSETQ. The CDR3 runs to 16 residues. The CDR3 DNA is TGCGCCAGCAGGGTGCAGGCGAGCGGGAGCTCCTACGAGCAGTACTTC. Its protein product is CASRVQASGSSYEQYF.

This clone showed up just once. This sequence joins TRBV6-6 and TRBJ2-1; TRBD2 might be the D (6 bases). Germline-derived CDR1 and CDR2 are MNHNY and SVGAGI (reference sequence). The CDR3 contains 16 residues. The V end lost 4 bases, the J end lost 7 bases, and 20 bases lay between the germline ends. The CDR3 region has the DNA TGTGCCAGCAGTTCCCCACTTGGTAGCGGTAAAAATGAGCAGTTCTTC. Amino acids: CASSSPLGSGKNEQFF.

CDR3 sequence: CATSTAGQELNEQFF. CDR3 DNA sequence: TGTGCCACCAGCACGGCTGGACAGGAGTTGAATGAGCAGTTCTTC. The chain employs TRBV15 and TRBJ2-1, with TRBD1 identical over 7 bases. V lost 4 bases to trimming and J lost 7 bases; unmatched junction nucleotides: 10. The CDR3 totals 15 residues. Germline V CDR1 and CDR2: LNHNV, YYDKDF (reference sequence).

The CDR3 region has the DNA TGTGCCAGCAGCACGACGGGATCCAATAATTCACCCCTCCACTTT. Translating it yields CASSTTGSNNSPLHF. The gene calls are TRBV5-4 and TRBJ1-6; D is uncertain. The CDR3 covers 15 residues. V lost 4 bases, J lost 5 bases, and 13 bases lay in between. Germline V gene lookup returns CDR1 SGHNT and CDR2 YYREEE (reference sequence).

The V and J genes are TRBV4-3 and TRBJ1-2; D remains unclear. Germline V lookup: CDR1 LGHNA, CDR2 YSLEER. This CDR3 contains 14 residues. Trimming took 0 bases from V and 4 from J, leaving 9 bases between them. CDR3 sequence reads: CASSQDYDSYGYTF. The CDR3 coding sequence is TGCGCCAGCAGCCAAGATTACGACTCCTATGGCTACACCTTC.

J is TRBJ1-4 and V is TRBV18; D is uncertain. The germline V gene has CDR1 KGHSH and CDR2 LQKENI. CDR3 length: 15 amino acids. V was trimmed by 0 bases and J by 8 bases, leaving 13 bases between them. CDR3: CASSPPGRLGEKLFF. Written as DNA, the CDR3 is TGTGCCAGCTCACCACCGGGTAGGCTAGGCGAAAAACTGTTTTTT.

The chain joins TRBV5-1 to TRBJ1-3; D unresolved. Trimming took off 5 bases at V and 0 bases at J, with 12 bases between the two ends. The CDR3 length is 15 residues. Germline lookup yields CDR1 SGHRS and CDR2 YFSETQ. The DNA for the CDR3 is TGCGCCAGCAGTTCGTCCCCAGACTCTGGAAACACCATATATTTT. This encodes CASSSSPDSGNTIYF. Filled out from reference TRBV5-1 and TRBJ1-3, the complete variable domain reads KAGVTQTPRYLIKTRGQQVTLSCSPISGHRSVSWYQQTPGQGLQFLFEYFSETQRNKGNFPGRFSGRQFSNSRSEMNVSTLELGDSALYLCASSSSPDSGNTIYFGEGSWLTVV.

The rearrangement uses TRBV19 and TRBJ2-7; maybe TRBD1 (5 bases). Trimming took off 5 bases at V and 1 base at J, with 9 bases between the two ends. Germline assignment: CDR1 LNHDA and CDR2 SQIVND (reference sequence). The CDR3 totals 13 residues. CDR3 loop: CASSQGPSYEQYF. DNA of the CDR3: TGTGCCAGTAGTCAGGGCCCGTCCTACGAGCAGTACTTC.

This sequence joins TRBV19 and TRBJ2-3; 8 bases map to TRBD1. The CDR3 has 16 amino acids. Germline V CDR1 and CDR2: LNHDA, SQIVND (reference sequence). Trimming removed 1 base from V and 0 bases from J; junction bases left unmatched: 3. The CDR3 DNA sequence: TGTGCCAGTAGTATAGGGACAGGGTATAGCACAGATACGCAGTATTTT. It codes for CASSIGTGYSTDTQYF.

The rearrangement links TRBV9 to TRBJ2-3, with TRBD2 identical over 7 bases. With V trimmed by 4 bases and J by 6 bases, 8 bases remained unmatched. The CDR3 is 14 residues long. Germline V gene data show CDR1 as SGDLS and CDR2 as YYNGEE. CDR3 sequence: CASSPRLASDTQYF. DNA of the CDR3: TGTGCCAGCAGCCCTCGACTAGCTTCGGATACGCAGTATTTT.

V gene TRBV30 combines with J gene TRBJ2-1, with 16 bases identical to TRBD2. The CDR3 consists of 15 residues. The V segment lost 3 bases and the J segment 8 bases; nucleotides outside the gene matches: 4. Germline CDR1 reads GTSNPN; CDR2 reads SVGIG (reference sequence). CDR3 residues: CAWRRGTSGGDEQFF. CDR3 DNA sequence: TGTGCCTGGAGGCGCGGGACTAGCGGGGGGGATGAGCAGTTCTTC.

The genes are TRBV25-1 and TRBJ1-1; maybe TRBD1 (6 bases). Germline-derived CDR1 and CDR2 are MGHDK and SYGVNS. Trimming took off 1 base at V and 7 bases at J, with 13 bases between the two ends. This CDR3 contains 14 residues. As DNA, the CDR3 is TGTGCCAGCAGTGAATTTGGGACATACATTGAAGCTTTCTTT. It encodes CASSEFGTYIEAFF.

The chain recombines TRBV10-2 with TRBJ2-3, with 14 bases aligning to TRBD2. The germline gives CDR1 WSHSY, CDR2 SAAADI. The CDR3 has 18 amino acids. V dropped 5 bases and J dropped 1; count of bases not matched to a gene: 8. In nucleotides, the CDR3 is TGCGCCAGCAGTCGGACTAGCGGGGGGCGGACCCGCACAGATACGCAGTATTTT. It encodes CASSRTSGGRTRTDTQYF.

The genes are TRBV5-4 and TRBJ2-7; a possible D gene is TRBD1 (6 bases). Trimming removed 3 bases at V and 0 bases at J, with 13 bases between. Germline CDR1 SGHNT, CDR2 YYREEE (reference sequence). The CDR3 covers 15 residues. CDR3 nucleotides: TGTGCCAGCAGCTCCGGGGACACGTCCTCCTACGAGCAGTACTTC. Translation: CASSSGDTSSYEQYF.

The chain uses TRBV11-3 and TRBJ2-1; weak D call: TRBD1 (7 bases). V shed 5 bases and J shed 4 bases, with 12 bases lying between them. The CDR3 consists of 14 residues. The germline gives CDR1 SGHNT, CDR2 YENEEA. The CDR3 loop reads CASSRQGGYNEQFF. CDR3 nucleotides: TGTGCCAGCAGCCGACAGGGAGGTTACAATGAGCAGTTCTTC. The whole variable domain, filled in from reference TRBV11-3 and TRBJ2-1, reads EAGVVQSPRYKIIEKKQPVAFWCNPISGHNTLYWYLQNLGQGPELLIRYENEEAVDDSQLPKDRFSAERLKGVDSTLKIQPAELGDSAVYLCASSRQGGYNEQFFGPGTRLTVL.

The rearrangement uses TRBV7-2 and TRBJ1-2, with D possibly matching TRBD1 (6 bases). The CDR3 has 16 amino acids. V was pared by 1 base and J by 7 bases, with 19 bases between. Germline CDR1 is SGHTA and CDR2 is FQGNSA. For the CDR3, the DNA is TGTGCCAGCAGCTTAGTTAGTATAGGGGGAACCCCTGGCTACACCTTC. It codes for CASSLVSIGGTPGYTF.

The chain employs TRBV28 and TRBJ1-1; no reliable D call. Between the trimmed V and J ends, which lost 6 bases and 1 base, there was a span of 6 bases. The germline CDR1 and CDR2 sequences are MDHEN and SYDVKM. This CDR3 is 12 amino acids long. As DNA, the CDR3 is TGTGCCAGCAGCCTCCCGAACACTGAAGCTTTCTTT. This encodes CASSLPNTEAFF. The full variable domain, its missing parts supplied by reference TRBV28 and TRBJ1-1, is DVKVTQSSRYLVKRTGEKVFLECVQDMDHENMFWYRQDPGLGLRLIYFSYDVKMKEKGDIPEGYSVSREKKERFSLILESASTNQTSMYLCASSLPNTEAFFGQGTRLTVV.

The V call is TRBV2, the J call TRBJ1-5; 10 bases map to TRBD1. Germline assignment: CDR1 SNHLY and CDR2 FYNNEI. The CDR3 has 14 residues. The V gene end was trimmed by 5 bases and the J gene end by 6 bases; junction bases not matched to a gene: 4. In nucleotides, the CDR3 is TGTGCCAGCAGTTTAGACAGGGGGCTTCAGCCCCAGCATTTT. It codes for CASSLDRGLQPQHF.

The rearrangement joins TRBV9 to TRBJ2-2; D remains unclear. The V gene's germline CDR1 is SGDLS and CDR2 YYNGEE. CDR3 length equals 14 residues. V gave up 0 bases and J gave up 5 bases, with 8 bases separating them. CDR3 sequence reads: CASSVVEVTGELFF. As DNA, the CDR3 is TGTGCCAGCAGCGTAGTTGAGGTGACCGGGGAGCTGTTTTTT. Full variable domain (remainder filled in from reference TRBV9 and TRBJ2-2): DSGVTQTPKHLITATGQRVTLRCSPRSGDLSVYWYQQSLDQGLQFLIQYYNGEERAKGNILERFSAQQFPDLHSELNLSSLELGDSALYFCASSVVEVTGELFFGEGSRLTVL.

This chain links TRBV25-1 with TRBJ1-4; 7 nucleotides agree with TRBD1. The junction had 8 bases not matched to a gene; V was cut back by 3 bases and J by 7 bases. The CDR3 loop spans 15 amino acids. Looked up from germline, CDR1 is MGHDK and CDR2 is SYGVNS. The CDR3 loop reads CASSDPTGAGEKLFF. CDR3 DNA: TGTGCCAGCAGTGACCCAACAGGGGCGGGTGAAAAACTGTTTTTT. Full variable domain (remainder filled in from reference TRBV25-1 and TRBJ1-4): EADIYQTPRYLVIGTGKKITLECSQTMGHDKMYWYQQDPGMELHLIHYSYGVNSTEKGDLSSESTVSRIRTEHFPLTLESARPSHTSQYLCASSDPTGAGEKLFFGSGTQLSVL.

The CDR3 coding sequence is TGTGCCTGGAGTGTCGGACTAGCGGGTGAGGGGCAGTTCTTC. This gives the protein CAWSVGLAGEGQFF. V is TRBV30 and J is TRBJ2-1; 11 nucleotides line up with TRBD2. Germline V gene lookup returns CDR1 GTSNPN and CDR2 SVGIG (reference sequence). There are 14 residues in the CDR3. With V trimmed by 0 bases and J by 12 bases, 7 bases remained unmatched.

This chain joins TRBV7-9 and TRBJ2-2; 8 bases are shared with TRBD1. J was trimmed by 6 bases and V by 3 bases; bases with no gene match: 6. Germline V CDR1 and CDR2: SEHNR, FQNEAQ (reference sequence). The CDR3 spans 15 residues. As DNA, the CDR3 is TGTGCCAGCAGCTTTGGACAGGGTCCCGCCGGGGAGCTGTTTTTT. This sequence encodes CASSFGQGPAGELFF.

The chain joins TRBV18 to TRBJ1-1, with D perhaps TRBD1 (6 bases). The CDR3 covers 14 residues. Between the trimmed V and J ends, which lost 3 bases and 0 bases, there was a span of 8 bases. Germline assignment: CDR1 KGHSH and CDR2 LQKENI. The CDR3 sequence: CASSPTGMNTEAFF. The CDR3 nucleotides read TGTGCCAGCTCACCGACAGGAATGAACACTGAAGCTTTCTTT.

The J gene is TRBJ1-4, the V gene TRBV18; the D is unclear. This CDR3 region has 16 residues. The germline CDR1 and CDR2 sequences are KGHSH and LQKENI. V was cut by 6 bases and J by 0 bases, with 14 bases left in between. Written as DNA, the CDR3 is TGTGCCAGCTCCCGTGACGGACTGGCAACTAATGAAAAACTGTTTTTT. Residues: CASSRDGLATNEKLFF.